The clone carrying this T cell receptor beta chain was recorded at least ten times. Its antigen is not identified. Whole blood, 2.5 ml, came from adult healthy volunteers. A UMI-containing oligonucleotide was joined by 3' ligation to the TCR cDNA template. Unsorted total RNA, about 1 to 1000 ng, was DNase treated before reverse transcription. Trimming took 3 bases from V and 4 from J, leaving 8 bases between them. Looked up from germline, CDR1 is SQVTM and CDR2 is ANQGSEA. The CDR3 extends over 12 amino acids. The data are from a study of naive and memory T cell subsets. Blood and skin TCR RNA was reverse transcribed with alpha and beta constant primers. The SP2 primer and nested alpha and beta constant region primers amplified ligated cDNA in four rounds. TCRdb reanalysed the 5' RACE reads using MiXCR and keeps one entry per CDR3 protein. Here the sample spans about 22,000 distinct CDR3 sequences, roughly 4% being singletons.

Study observations and caveats: This RNA-based method may be sensitive to activation-related transcript changes.

The rearrangement links TRBV29-1 to TRBJ2-3; D remains ambiguous. This clonotype originated in a male donor in good health. Here the CDR3 DNA reads TGCAGCGTTGATCGACGGGCAGATACGCAGTATTTT. It translates to CSVDRRADTQYF.